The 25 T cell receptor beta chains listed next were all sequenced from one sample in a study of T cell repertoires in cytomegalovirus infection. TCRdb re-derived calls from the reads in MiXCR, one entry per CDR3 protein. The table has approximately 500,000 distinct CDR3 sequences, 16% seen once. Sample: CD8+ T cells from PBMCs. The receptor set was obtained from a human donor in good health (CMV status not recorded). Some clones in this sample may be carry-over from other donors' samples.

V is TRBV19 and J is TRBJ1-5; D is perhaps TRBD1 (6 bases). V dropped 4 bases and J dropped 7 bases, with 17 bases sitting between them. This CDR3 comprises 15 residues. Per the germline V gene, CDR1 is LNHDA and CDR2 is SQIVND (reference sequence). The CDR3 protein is CASSKKAGGRQPQHF. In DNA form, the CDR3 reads TGTGCCAGTAGTAAAAAAGCTGGGGGGCGGCAGCCCCAGCATTTT.

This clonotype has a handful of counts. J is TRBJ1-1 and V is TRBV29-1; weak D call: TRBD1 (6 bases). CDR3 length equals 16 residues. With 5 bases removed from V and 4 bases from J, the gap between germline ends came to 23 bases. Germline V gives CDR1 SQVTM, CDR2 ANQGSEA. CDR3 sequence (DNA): TGCAGCGTTTTAGAGTCCAGGGGAGGGGGGGGCACTGAAGCTTTCTTT. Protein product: CSVLESRGGGGTEAFF.

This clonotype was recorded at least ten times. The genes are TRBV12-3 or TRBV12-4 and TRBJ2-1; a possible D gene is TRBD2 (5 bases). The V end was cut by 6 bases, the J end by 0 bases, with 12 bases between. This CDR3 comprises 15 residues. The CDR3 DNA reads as TGTGCCAGCAGCCGTCCGGGGAGCTCCTACAATGAGCAGTTCTTC. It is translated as CASSRPGSSYNEQFF.

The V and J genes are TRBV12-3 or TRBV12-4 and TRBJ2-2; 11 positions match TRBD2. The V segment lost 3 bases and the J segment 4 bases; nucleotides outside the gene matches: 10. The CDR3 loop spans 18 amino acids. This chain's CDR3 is CASSFLLAGGRITGELFF. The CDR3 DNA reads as TGTGCCAGCAGTTTCCTCCTAGCGGGAGGCAGGATCACCGGGGAGCTGTTTTTT.

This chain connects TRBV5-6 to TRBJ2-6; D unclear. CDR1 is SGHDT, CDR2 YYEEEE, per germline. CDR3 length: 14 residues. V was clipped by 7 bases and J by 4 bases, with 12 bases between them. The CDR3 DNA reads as TGTGCCAGCCTTGTGTTGAGGGGGGCCAACGTCCTGACTTTC. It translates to CASLVLRGANVLTF. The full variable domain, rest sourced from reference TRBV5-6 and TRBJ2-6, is DAGVTQSPTHLIKTRGQQVTLRCSPKSGHDTVSWYQQALGQGPQFIFQYYEEEERQRGNFPDRFSGHQFPNYSSELNVNALLLGDSALYLCASLVLRGANVLTFGAGSRLTVL.

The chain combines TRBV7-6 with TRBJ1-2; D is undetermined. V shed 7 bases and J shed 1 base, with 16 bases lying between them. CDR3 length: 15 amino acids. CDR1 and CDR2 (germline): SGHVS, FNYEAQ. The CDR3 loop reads CASTPPAGGNYGYTF. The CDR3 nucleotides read TGTGCCAGCACCCCTCCGGCAGGAGGTAACTATGGCTACACCTTC. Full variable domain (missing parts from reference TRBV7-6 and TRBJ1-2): GAGVSQSPRYKVTKRGQDVALRCDPISGHVSLYWYRQALGQGPEFLTYFNYEAQQDKSGLPNDRFSAERPEGSISTLTIQRTEQRDSAMYRCASTPPAGGNYGYTFGSGTRLTVV.

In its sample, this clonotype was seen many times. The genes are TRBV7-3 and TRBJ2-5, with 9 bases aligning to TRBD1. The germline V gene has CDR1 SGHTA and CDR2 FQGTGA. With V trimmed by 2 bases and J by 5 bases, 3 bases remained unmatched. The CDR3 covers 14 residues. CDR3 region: CASSLGQGSETQYF. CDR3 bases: TGTGCCAGCAGCTTAGGACAGGGGTCCGAGACCCAGTACTTC.

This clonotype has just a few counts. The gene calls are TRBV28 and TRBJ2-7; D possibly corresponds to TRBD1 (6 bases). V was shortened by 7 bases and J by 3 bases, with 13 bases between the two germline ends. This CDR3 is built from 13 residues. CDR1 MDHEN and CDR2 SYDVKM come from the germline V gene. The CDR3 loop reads CASTTGFGYEQYF. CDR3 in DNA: TGTGCCAGCACCACAGGGTTCGGCTACGAGCAGTACTTC.

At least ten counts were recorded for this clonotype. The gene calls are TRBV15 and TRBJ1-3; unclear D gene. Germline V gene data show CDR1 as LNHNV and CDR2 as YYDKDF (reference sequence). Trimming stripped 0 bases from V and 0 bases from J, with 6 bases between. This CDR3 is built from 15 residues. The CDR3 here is CATSRDRSSGNTIYF. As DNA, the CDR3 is TGTGCCACCAGCAGAGATCGGAGCTCTGGAAACACCATATATTTT.

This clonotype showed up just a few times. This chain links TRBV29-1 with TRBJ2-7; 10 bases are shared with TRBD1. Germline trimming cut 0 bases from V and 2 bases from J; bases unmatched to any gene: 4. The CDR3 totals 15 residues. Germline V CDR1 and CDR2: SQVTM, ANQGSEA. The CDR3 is CSVEDGDRGAYEQYF. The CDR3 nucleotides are TGCAGCGTTGAAGATGGGGACAGGGGCGCCTACGAGCAGTACTTC.

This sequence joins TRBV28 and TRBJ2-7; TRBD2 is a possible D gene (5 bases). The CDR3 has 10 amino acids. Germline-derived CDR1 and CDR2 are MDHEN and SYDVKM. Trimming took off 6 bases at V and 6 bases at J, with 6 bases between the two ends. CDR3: CASRGSEQYF. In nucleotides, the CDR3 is TGTGCCAGCAGGGGGAGCGAGCAGTACTTC. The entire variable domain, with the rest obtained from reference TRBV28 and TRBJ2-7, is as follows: DVKVTQSSRYLVKRTGEKVFLECVQDMDHENMFWYRQDPGLGLRLIYFSYDVKMKEKGDIPEGYSVSREKKERFSLILESASTNQTSMYLCASRGSEQYFGPGTRLTVT.

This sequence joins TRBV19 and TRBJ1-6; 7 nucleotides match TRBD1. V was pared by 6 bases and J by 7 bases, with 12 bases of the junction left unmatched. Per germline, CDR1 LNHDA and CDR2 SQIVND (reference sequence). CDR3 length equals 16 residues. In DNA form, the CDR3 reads TGTGCCAGTAGAATTGTGCCGGCAGGGGGGAATTCACCCCTCCACTTT. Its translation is CASRIVPAGGNSPLHF. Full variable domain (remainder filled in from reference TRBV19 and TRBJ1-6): DGGITQSPKYLFRKEGQNVTLSCEQNLNHDAMYWYRQDPGQGLRLIYYSQIVNDFQKGDIAEGYSVSREKKESFPLTVTSAQKNPTAFYLCASRIVPAGGNSPLHFGNGTRLTVT.

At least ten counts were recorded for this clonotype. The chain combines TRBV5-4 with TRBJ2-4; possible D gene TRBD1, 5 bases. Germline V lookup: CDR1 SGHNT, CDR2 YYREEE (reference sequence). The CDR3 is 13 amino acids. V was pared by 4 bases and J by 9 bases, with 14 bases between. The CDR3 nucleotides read TGTGCCAGCAGCAGCGAACAGGAAGGCATTCAGTACTTC. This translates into CASSSEQEGIQYF.

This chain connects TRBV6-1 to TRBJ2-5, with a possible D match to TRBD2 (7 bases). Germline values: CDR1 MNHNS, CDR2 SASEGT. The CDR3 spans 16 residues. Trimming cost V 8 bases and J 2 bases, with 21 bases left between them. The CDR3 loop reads CASRPLPGGQQETQYF. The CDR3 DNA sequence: TGTGCCAGCCGGCCCTTGCCGGGGGGCCAGCAAGAGACCCAGTACTTC.

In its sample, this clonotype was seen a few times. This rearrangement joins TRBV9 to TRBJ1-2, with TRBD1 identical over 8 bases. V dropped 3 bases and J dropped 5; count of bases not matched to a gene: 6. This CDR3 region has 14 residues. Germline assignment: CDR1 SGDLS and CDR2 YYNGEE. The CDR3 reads CASSADRGTYGYTF. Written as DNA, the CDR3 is TGTGCCAGCAGCGCCGACAGGGGAACTTATGGCTACACCTTC.

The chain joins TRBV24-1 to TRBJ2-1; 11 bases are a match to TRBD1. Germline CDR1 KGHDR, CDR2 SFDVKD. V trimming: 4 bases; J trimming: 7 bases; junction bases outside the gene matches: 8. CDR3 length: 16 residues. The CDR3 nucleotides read TGTGCCACCAGTGAGTCGGACAGGGGGCCGAGGAATGAGCAGTTCTTC. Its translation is CATSESDRGPRNEQFF.

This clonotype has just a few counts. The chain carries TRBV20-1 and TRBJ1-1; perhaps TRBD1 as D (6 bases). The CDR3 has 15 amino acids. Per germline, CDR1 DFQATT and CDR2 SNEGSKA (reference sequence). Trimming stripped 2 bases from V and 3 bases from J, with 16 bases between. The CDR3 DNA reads TGCAGTGCTAGAATGGTCCCAGGGGCGGACACTGAAGCTTTCTTT. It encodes CSARMVPGADTEAFF.

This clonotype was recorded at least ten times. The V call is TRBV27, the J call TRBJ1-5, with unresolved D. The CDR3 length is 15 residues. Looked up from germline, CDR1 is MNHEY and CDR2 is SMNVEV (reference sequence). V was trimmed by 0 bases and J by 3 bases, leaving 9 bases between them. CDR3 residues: CASSLSRPLNQPQHF. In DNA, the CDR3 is TGTGCCAGCAGTTTATCGCGGCCCCTCAATCAGCCCCAGCATTTT.

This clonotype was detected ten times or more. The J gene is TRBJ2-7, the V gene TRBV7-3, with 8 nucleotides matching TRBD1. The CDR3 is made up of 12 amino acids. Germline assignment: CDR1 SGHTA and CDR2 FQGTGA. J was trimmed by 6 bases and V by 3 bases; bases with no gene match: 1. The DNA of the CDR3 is TGTGCCAGCAGCTTCGACAGGGGCGAGCAGTACTTC. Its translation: CASSFDRGEQYF.

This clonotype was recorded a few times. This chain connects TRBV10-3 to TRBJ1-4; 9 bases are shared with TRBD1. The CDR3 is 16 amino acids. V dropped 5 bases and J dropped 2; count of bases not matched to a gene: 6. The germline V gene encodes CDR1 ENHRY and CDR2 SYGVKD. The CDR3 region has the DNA TGTGCCATCAGTCCGGGACAGGGTTTCACTAATGAAAAACTGTTTTTT. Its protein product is CAISPGQGFTNEKLFF.

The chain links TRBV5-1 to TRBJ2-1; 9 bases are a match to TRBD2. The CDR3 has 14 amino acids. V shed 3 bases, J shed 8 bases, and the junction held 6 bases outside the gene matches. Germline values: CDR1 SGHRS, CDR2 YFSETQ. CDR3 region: CASSSSGNADEQFF. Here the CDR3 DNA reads TGCGCCAGCAGCTCTAGCGGGAACGCCGATGAGCAGTTCTTC.

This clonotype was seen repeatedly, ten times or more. CDR3 protein: CASSAGGAFF. In DNA, the CDR3 is TGTGCCAGCAGTGCAGGGGGAGCTTTCTTT. The gene calls are TRBV6-1 and TRBJ1-1; 7 bases are shared with TRBD1. Trimming took 4 bases from V and 10 from J; bases not matched to a gene: 0. The germline CDR1 and CDR2 sequences are MNHNS and SASEGT. The CDR3 contains 10 residues.

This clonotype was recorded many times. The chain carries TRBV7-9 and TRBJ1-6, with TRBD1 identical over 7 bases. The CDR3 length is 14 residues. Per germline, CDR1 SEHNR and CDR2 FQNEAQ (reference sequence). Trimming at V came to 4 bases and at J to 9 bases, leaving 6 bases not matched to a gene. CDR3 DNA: TGTGCCAGCAGCTCAACAGGGGTTCTTTCACCCCTCCACTTT. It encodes CASSSTGVLSPLHF.

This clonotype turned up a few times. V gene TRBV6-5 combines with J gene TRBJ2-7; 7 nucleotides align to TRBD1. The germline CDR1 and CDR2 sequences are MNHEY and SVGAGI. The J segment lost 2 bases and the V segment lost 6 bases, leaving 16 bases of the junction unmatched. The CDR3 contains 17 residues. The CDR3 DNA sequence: TGTGCCAGCAGCCCCTCGACAGGGCCCCTCTTCCCCTACGAGCAGTACTTC. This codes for CASSPSTGPLFPYEQYF.

The CDR3 protein is CASTPGTHLGTQYF. The CDR3 DNA reads as TGTGCCAGCACCCCCGGGACCCACCTCGGGACCCAGTACTTC. The rearrangement joins TRBV12-3 or TRBV12-4 to TRBJ2-5; D is possibly TRBD1 or TRBD2 (5 bases each). The CDR3 covers 14 residues. V was shortened by 7 bases and J by 7 bases, with 19 bases between the two germline ends.